These 7 T cell receptor beta chains share one sample of origin, sequenced in a study of control samples from healthy donors and cancer patients. Clones were sequenced by immunoSEQ multiplex PCR, and TCRdb holds only the in-frame ones, with some missing. The data contain about 170,000 clones, 75% to 95% of them singletons. The specimen was blood. Source of these receptors: a woman in her forties in good health.

V usage is TRBV19 and J usage is TRBJ1-3; D perhaps matches TRBD1 (5 bases). Germline loops: CDR1 LNHDA, CDR2 SQIVND (reference sequence). V was clipped by 4 bases and J by 0 bases, with 16 bases between them. The CDR3 loop spans 17 amino acids. The CDR3 bases are TGTGCCAGTAGTACAACCAGGTTGGGGGGCTCTGGAAACACCATATATTTT. It is translated as CASSTTRLGGSGNTIYF.

This chain connects TRBV18 to TRBJ2-3; D remains ambiguous. V was pared by 0 bases and J by 0 bases, with 13 bases between. CDR1 KGHSH and CDR2 LQKENI come from the germline V gene. CDR3 size: 17 residues. CDR3 sequence reads: CASSPPTGVLSTDTQYF. As DNA, the CDR3 is TGTGCCAGCTCACCACCGACCGGAGTACTCAGCACAGATACGCAGTATTTT.

The chain carries TRBV3-1 (or the pseudogene TRBV3-2) and TRBJ1-1; D ambiguous. The V end was cut by 1 base, the J end by 4 bases, with 7 bases between. Germline V lookup: CDR1 LGHDT, CDR2 YNNKEL (reference sequence). The CDR3 loop spans 13 amino acids. The CDR3 region is CASSQGSLTEAFF. CDR3 sequence (DNA): TGTGCCAGCAGCCAAGGGTCCCTCACTGAAGCTTTCTTT.

The rearrangement uses TRBV5-1 and TRBJ1-5; D not certain. The V and J ends lost 0 bases and 7 bases respectively, with 8 bases between them. This CDR3 region has 13 residues. Germline values: CDR1 SGHRS, CDR2 YFSETQ. CDR3 coding DNA: TGCGCCAGCAGCTTGGTCGGGAACCAGCCCCAGCATTTT. Its translation is CASSLVGNQPQHF. Using reference TRBV5-1 and TRBJ1-5 for the parts outside the CDR3, the full variable domain is KAGVTQTPRYLIKTRGQQVTLSCSPISGHRSVSWYQQTPGQGLQFLFEYFSETQRNKGNFPGRFSGRQFSNSRSEMNVSTLELGDSALYLCASSLVGNQPQHFGDGTRLSIL.

CDR3 nucleotide sequence: TGCGCCAGCAGCAGGTTCGCGATTTACAGGGGGAACACTGAAGCTTTCTTT. Translating gives CASSRFAIYRGNTEAFF. The chain joins TRBV4-1 to TRBJ1-1, with TRBD1 identical over 7 bases. V dropped 5 bases and J dropped 1; count of bases not matched to a gene: 13. Per germline, CDR1 MGHRA and CDR2 YSYEKL. The CDR3 is 17 residues long.

This chain links TRBV27 with TRBJ1-5; TRBD1 agrees at 7 bases. Germline CDR1 MNHEY, CDR2 SMNVEV (reference sequence). This CDR3 region has 13 residues. V gave up 9 bases and J gave up 8 bases; unmatched junction bases: 10. The CDR3 protein is CARDGRGFEPQHF. CDR3 sequence (DNA): TGTGCCAGAGACGGCAGGGGGTTCGAGCCCCAGCATTTT.

This chain joins TRBV10-1 and TRBJ1-5, with D perhaps TRBD1 (5 bases). CDR3 length: 13 residues. From germline, CDR1 is WNHNN and CDR2 SYGVQD (reference sequence). V shed 2 bases and J shed 7 bases, with 9 bases lying between them. This CDR3 is CASSEGADQPQHF. Written as DNA, the CDR3 is TGCGCCAGCAGTGAGGGGGCAGACCAGCCCCAGCATTTT.